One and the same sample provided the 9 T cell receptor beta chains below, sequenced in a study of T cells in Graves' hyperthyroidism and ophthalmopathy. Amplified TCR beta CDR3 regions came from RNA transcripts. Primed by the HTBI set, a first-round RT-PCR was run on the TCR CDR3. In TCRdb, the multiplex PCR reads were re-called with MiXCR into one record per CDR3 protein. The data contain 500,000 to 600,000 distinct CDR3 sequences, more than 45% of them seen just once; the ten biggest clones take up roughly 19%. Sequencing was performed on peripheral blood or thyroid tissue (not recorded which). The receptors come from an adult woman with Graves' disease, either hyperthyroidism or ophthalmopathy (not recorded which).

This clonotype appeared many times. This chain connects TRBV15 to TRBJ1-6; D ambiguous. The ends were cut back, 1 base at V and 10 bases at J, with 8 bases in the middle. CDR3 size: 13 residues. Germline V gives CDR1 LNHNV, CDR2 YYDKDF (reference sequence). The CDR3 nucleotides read TGTGCCACCAGCAGAGTGGGCGTCTCACCCCTCCACTTT. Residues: CATSRVGVSPLHF.

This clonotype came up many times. CDR3 DNA sequence: TGCAGCGCCGAGACAGGGCCCAACGAGCAGTACTTC. Amino acids: CSAETGPNEQYF. The chain is built from TRBV29-1 and TRBJ2-7; 7 bases line up with TRBD1. V was pared by 7 bases and J by 5 bases, with 8 bases of the junction left unmatched. The CDR3 sequence is 12 residues long. The germline V gene has CDR1 SQVTM and CDR2 ANQGSEA.

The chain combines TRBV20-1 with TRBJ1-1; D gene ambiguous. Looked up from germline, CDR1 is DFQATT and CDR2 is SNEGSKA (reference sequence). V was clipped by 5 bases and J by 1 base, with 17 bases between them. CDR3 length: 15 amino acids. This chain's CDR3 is CSASLAAPTNTEAFF. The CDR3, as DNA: TGCAGTGCTTCCCTGGCAGCCCCGACGAACACTGAAGCTTTCTTT.

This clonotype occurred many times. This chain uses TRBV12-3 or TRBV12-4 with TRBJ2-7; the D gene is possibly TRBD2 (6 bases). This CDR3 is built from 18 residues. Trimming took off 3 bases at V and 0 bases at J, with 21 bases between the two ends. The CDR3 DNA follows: TGTGCCAGCAGTTTTTGGGGGTCGGCGGCGGGGAACTCCTACGAGCAGTACTTC. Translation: CASSFWGSAAGNSYEQYF.

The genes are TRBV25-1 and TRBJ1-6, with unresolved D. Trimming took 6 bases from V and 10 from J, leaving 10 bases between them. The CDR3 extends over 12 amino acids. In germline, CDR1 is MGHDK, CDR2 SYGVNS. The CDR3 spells CASSTTRSPLHF. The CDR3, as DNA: TGTGCCAGCAGCACGACGAGGTCACCCCTCCACTTT.

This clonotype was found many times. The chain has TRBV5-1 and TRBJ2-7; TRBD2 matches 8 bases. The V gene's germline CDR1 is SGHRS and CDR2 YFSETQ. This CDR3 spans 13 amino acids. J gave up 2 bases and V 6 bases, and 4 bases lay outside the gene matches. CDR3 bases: TGCGCCAGCAAGCTAGCGGGTACCTACGAGCAGTACTTC. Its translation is CASKLAGTYEQYF.

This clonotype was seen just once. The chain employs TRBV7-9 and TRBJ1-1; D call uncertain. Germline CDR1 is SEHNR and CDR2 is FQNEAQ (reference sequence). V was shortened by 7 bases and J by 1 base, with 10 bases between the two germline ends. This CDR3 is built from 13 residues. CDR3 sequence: CASTQWGNTEAFF. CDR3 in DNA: TGTGCCAGCACCCAGTGGGGGAACACTGAAGCTTTCTTT.

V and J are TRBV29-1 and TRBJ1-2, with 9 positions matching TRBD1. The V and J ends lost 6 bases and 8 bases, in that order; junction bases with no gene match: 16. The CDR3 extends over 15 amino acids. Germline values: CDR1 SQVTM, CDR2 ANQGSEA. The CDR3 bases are TGCAGCGTCCAAGTAACGGGACAGGGTGAAGGGGGCTACACCTTC. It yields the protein CSVQVTGQGEGGYTF.

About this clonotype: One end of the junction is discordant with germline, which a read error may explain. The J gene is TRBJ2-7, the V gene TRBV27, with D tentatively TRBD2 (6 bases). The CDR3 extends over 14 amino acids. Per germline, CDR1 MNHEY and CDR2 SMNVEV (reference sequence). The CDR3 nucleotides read TGTGCCAGCAGTCCCACGGGGCGGCTCGGCGGGGTGAGCTTC. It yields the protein CASSPTGRLGGVSF.